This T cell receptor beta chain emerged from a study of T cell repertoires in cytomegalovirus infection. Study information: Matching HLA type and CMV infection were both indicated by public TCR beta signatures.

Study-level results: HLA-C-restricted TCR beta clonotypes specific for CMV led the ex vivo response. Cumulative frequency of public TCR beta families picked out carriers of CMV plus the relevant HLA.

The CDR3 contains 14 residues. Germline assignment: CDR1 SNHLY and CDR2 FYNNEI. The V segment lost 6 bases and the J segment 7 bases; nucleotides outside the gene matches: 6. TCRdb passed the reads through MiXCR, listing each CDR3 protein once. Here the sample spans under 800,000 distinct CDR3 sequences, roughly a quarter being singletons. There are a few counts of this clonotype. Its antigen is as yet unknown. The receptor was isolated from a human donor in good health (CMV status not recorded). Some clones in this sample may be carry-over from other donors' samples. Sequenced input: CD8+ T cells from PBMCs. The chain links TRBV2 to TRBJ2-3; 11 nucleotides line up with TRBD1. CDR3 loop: CASREGQGGNTQYF. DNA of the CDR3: TGTGCCAGCAGAGAGGGACAGGGGGGAAATACGCAGTATTTT.